Sequencing of this T cell receptor beta chain was carried out in a study of cytomegalovirus exposure and HLA in healthy donors. About the study: The 100 to 150 validation repertoires were reported in a later analysis to have been generated on the same platform as the roughly 720 first-cohort repertoires.

Looked up from germline, CDR1 is LNHDA and CDR2 is SQIVND (reference sequence). V dropped 7 bases and J dropped 0 bases, with 11 bases sitting between them. The CDR3 is made up of 14 amino acids. Overall study findings and caveats: It was found in a later analysis that first-cohort TCR clusters tended to co-occur in the 90 to 150 validation repertoires. CMV antigen specificity of three CMV-associated chains was confirmed in vitro.

The protocol was immunoSEQ multiplex PCR, while the TCRdb copy is restricted to in-frame clones and leaves out a portion. Among about 330,000 clones listed, 70% to 90% were seen once. Of note for this clone: Its specificity is not known.

J is TRBJ2-3 and V is TRBV19; D might be TRBD1 (6 bases). The sequence was collected from a woman younger than 30 in good health and CMV-seronegative. Specimen: PBMCs. CDR3 in amino acids: CASKRTASTDTQYF. The CDR3 DNA is TGTGCCAGTAAAAGGACAGCTAGCACAGATACGCAGTATTTT.